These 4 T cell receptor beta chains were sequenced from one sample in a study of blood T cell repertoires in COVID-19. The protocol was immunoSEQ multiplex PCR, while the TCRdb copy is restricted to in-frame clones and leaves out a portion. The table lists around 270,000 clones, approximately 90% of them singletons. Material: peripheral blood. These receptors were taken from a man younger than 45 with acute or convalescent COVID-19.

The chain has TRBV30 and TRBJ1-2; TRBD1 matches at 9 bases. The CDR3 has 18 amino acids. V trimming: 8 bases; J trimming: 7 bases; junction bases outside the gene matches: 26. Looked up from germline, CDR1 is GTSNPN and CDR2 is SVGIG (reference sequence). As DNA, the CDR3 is TGTGCCCTAACCGAGGGGATCCTGGGACAGGGAGGGCTTGGTGGCTACACCTTC. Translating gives CALTEGILGQGGLGGYTF. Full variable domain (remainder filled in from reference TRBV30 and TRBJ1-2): SQTIHQWPATLVQPVGSPLSLECTVEGTSNPNLYWYRQAAGRGLQLLFYSVGIGQISSEVPQNLSASRPQDRQFILSSKKLLLSDSGFYLCALTEGILGQGGLGGYTFGSGTRLTVV.

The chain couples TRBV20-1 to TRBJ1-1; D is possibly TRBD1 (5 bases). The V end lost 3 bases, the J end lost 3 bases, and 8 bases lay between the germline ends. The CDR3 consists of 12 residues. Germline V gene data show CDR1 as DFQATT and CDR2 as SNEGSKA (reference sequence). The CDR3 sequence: CSASKGDTEAFF. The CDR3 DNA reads TGCAGTGCTAGTAAAGGGGACACTGAAGCTTTCTTT.

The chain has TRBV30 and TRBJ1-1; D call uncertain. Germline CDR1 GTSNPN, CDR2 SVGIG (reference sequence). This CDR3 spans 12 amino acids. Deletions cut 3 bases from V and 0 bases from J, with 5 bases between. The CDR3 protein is CAWRELNTEAFF. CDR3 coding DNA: TGTGCCTGGAGAGAGCTGAACACTGAAGCTTTCTTT.

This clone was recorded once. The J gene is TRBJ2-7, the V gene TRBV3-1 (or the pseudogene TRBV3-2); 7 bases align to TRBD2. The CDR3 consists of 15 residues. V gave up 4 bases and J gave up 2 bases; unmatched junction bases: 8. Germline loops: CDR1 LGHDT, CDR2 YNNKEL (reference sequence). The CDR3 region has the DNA TGTGCCAGCAGCCCATTTAGCGGGTCAGCCTACGAGCAGTACTTC. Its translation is CASSPFSGSAYEQYF.